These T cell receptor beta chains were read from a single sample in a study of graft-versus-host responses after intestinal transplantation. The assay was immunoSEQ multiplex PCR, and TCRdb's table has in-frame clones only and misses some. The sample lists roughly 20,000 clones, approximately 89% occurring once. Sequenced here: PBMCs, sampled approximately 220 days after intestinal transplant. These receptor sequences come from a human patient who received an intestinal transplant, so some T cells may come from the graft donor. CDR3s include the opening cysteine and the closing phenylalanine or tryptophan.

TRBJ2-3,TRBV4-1,CASSQVGQGAYTDTQYF
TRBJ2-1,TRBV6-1,CASSELEVSSSYNEQFF
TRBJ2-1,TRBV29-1,CSVERGGGTYNEQFF
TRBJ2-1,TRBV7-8,CASSLEWTGGNEQFF
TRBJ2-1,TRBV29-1,CSARGILYNEQFF
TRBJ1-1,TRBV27,CASSQGATRTEAFF
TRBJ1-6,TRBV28,CASSFGTGSSYNSPLHF
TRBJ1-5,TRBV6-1,CASRLNGNQPQHF
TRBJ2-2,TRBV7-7,CASSHTEGSGELFF
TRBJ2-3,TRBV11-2,CASKSSTDTQYF
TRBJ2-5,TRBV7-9,CASSPLSGGTKETQYF
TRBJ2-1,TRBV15,CATSRGPSASAYNEQFF
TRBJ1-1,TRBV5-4,CASSPELNTEAFF
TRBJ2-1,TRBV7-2,CASSLRWSSYNEQFF